This entry features one TCR beta chain sequence. This entry comes from a study of T cells in Graves' hyperthyroidism and ophthalmopathy. Trimming took off 3 bases at V and 2 bases at J, with 11 bases between the two ends. Per germline, CDR1 LGHDT and CDR2 YNNKEL (reference sequence). This CDR3 spans 14 amino acids. The investigators amplified TCR beta CDR3 regions from RNA transcripts. A set of HTBI primers served as the primers for a first-round RT-PCR of the TCR CDR3. TCRdb re-analysed the multiplex PCR reads in MiXCR, keeping a single row per CDR3 protein. The sample records around 520,000 distinct CDR3 sequences, 11% to 15% being singletons.

The receptor was isolated from a woman in her thirties or forties with Graves' hyperthyroidism. The chain carries TRBV3-1 and TRBJ2-7, with D possibly TRBD1 on 6 matching bases. Sequencing used blood. CDR3 amino acids: CASSQEQGTYEQYF. The CDR3 DNA sequence: TGTGCCAGCAGCCAGGAGCAGGGGACCTACGAGCAGTACTTC.